One sample yielded the 15 T cell receptor beta chains listed below, sequenced in a study of PD-L1 blockade in urothelial cancer. As for time point: pretreatment peripheral blood. Only in-frame clones appear in the TCRdb table, and some are missing; sequencing was by immunoSEQ multiplex PCR. The sample carries about 30,000 clones, approximately 80% recorded once. The sequencing used PBMCs, collected around atezolizumab (anti-PD-L1) treatment. The receptors were gathered from a man aged 55-75 years with urothelial cancer.

This chain connects TRBV7-9 to TRBJ1-1, with D possibly matching TRBD1 (6 bases). Germline V gives CDR1 SEHNR, CDR2 FQNEAQ (reference sequence). V was pared by 6 bases and J by 7 bases, with 9 bases between. The CDR3 sequence is 11 residues long. CDR3 bases: TGTGCCAGCAGTCGGACAGTTGAAGCTTTCTTT. It codes for CASSRTVEAFF.

This chain joins TRBV7-3 and TRBJ2-2; TRBD1 agrees at 10 bases. The CDR3 runs to 18 residues. Germline CDR1 and CDR2: SGHTA and FQGTGA. V lost 0 bases and J lost 1; bases outside the gene matches: 5. In DNA, the CDR3 is TGTGCCAGCAGCTTAACCTCCGGGACAGGGGTGAACACCGGGGAGCTGTTTTTT. This gives the protein CASSLTSGTGVNTGELFF.

The rearrangement joins TRBV29-1 to TRBJ1-1; D is possibly TRBD1 (5 bases). The CDR3 spans 13 residues. Germline V gives CDR1 SQVTM, CDR2 ANQGSEA. V lost 5 bases to trimming and J lost 9 bases, with 19 bases between them. CDR3 DNA: TGCAGCGTTACCCCCAGGGAAGGGCTTAAAGCTTTCTTT. Translation: CSVTPREGLKAFF.

The chain uses TRBV6-5 and TRBJ2-1; D is possibly TRBD2 (6 bases). The CDR3 contains 14 residues. Looked up from germline, CDR1 is MNHEY and CDR2 is SVGAGI. Trimming left V 0 bases short and J 7 bases short, with 10 bases between. This chain's CDR3 is CASSYSSGRNEQFF. The DNA for the CDR3 is TGTGCCAGCAGTTACTCTTCAGGGAGGAATGAGCAGTTCTTC.

V gene TRBV27 combines with J gene TRBJ2-1; tentative D call: TRBD1 (5 bases). CDR1 and CDR2 (germline): MNHEY, SMNVEV (reference sequence). The CDR3 sequence is 16 residues long. Trimming took 4 bases from V and 5 from J, leaving 18 bases between them. The CDR3 DNA reads as TGTGCCAGCAGTTCCCCTGGGCAGGGAAGGCACAATGAGCAGTTCTTC. Translation gives CASSSPGQGRHNEQFF.

The chain uses TRBV28 and TRBJ2-7; 10 bases are a match to TRBD1. CDR3 length: 15 residues. J lost 4 bases, V lost 2 bases, and 5 bases had no gene match. CDR1 and CDR2 from the germline V gene are MDHEN and SYDVKM. CDR3 nucleotides: TGTGCCAGCAGTTTAACGGACAGGGGGAAGTACGAGCAGTACTTC. Encoded protein: CASSLTDRGKYEQYF. The variable domain in full, completed from reference TRBV28 and TRBJ2-7, reads DVKVTQSSRYLVKRTGEKVFLECVQDMDHENMFWYRQDPGLGLRLIYFSYDVKMKEKGDIPEGYSVSREKKERFSLILESASTNQTSMYLCASSLTDRGKYEQYFGPGTRLTVT.

The chain uses TRBV6-1 and TRBJ2-2, with D possibly matching TRBD1 (6 bases). Germline V lookup: CDR1 MNHNS, CDR2 SASEGT. CDR3 size: 16 residues. Trimming removed 2 bases at V and 7 bases at J, with 17 bases between. The CDR3, as DNA: TGTGCCAGCAGTGAACGGCCTGGGGGCAGCAGCGGGGAGCTGTTTTTT. Amino acids: CASSERPGGSSGELFF.

The J gene is TRBJ1-5, the V gene TRBV5-1; 7 nucleotides agree with TRBD1. J gave up 0 bases and V 3 bases, and 3 bases lay outside the gene matches. Germline V lookup: CDR1 SGHRS, CDR2 YFSETQ. CDR3 size: 15 residues. DNA for the CDR3: TGCGCCAGCAGCTCCAGGGGGGATAGCAATCAGCCCCAGCATTTT. Its protein is CASSSRGDSNQPQHF.

The chain has TRBV19 and TRBJ2-5, with 13 bases lining up with TRBD2. Looked up from germline, CDR1 is LNHDA and CDR2 is SQIVND (reference sequence). The length of the CDR3 is 20 residues. V trimming: 5 bases; J trimming: 3 bases; junction bases outside the gene matches: 18. The CDR3 spells CASSGGLAGVKGAGKETQYF. The CDR3 nucleotides read TGTGCCAGTAGTGGAGGACTAGCGGGAGTTAAGGGAGCCGGAAAAGAGACCCAGTACTTC.

The chain recombines TRBV28 with TRBJ2-5, with 10 bases identical to TRBD1. V lost 3 bases to trimming and J lost 5 bases; unmatched junction nucleotides: 6. The CDR3 runs to 15 residues. The V gene's germline CDR1 is MDHEN and CDR2 SYDVKM. Here the CDR3 reads CASSFRGQGTETQYF. CDR3 bases: TGTGCCAGCAGTTTTCGGGGACAGGGGACGGAGACCCAGTACTTC.

This clone was counted only a few times. The CDR3 DNA reads as TGTGCCAGCAGCTTATTAGCGTGGACTGAAGCTTTCTTT. Amino acids: CASSLLAWTEAFF. The chain employs TRBV7-6 and TRBJ1-1, with D uncertain. Germline assignment: CDR1 SGHVS and CDR2 FNYEAQ. The CDR3 is 13 residues long. Deletions cut 2 bases from V and 5 bases from J, with 9 bases between.

The chain is built from TRBV7-9 and TRBJ1-5; 10 nucleotides line up with TRBD1. The CDR3 length is 18 residues. Germline loops: CDR1 SEHNR, CDR2 FQNEAQ (reference sequence). V trimming: 6 bases; J trimming: 0 bases; junction bases outside the gene matches: 11. The CDR3 here is CASSRQGTGVGSNQPQHF. The CDR3 region has the DNA TGTGCCAGCAGTCGCCAAGGGACAGGGGTTGGTAGCAATCAGCCCCAGCATTTT.

CDR3 DNA sequence: TGTGCCAGCAGCCCAAATAGCGGGAGCATCACCGGGGAGCTGTTTTTT. Translated: CASSPNSGSITGELFF. The V gene is TRBV4-2, the J gene TRBJ2-2, with 9 nucleotides matching TRBD2. V shed 4 bases and J 4 bases; nucleotides not matched to a gene: 7. Per the germline V gene, CDR1 is LGHNA and CDR2 is YNFKEQ. CDR3 size: 16 residues.

This rearrangement joins TRBV5-1 to TRBJ2-2; the match to TRBD2 covers 10 bases. The length of the CDR3 is 16 residues. Looked up from germline, CDR1 is SGHRS and CDR2 is YFSETQ. Trimming took 3 bases from V and 5 from J; bases not matched to a gene: 7. The CDR3 here is CASSSSDSGRTGELFF. The CDR3 DNA follows: TGCGCCAGCAGCTCATCAGATAGCGGGAGGACCGGGGAGCTGTTTTTT.

The J gene is TRBJ2-7, the V gene TRBV21-1; the table names TRBD2, a call not compared with the DNA. TRBV21-1 corresponds to a pseudogene. The CDR3 is 20 amino acids. The CDR3 reads CASSKGDQRKTGAGSYEQYF. The DNA of the CDR3 is TGTGCCAGCAGCAAAGGGGATCAGCGGAAGACGGGTGCAGGCTCCTACGAGCAGTACTTC.